This T cell receptor beta chain appears in the sequencing data of a study of blood T cell repertoires in COVID-19. About the study: Samples representing acute and convalescent COVID-19 were sourced from the United States, Italy and Spain.

TCRdb's copy holds only in-frame clones and misses some; the assay was immunoSEQ multiplex PCR. In the table there are about 160,000 clones, approximately 80% of which are singletons. The ends lost 6 bases at V and 4 bases at J; junction bases unmatched: 1. Germline CDR1 SQVTM, CDR2 ANQGSEA. The CDR3 spans 12 residues. The rearrangement joins TRBV29-1 to TRBJ2-2; 8 bases are a match to TRBD1. This clonotype was sampled from a woman in her sixties with acute or convalescent COVID-19. The sample comprised peripheral blood. The CDR3 region has the DNA TGCAGCGTGGACAGGGTCACCGGGGAGCTGTTTTTT. It translates to CSVDRVTGELFF.